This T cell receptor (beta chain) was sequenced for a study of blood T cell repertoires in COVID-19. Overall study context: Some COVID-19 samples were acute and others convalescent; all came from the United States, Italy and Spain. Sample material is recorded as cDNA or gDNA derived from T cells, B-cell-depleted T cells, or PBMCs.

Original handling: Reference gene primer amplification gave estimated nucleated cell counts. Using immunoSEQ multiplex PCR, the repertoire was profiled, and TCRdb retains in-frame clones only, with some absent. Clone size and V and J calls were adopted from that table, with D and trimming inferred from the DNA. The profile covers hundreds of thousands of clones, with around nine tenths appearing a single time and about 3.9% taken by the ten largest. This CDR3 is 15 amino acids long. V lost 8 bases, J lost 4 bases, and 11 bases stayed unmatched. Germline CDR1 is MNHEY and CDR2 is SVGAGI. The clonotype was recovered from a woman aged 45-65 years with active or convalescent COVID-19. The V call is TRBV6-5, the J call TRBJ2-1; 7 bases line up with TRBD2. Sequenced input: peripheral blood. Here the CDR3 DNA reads TGTGCCAGCTCGCGGGAGACGTGGAGTTACAATGAGCAGTTCTTC. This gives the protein CASSRETWSYNEQFF.